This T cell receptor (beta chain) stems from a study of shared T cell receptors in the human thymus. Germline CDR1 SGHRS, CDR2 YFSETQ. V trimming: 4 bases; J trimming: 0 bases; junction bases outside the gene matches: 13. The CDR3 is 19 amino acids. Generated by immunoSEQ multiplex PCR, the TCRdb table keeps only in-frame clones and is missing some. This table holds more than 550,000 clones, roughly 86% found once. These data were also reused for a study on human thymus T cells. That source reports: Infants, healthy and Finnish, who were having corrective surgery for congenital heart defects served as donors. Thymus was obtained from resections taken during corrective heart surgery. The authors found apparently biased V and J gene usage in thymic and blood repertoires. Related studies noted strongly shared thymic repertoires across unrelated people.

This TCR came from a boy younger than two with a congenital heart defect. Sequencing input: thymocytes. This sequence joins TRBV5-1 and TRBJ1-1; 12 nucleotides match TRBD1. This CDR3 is CASSPWDRGPPHLNTEAFF. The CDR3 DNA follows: TGCGCCAGCAGCCCCTGGGACAGGGGGCCCCCTCACTTGAACACTGAAGCTTTCTTT.